This is a list of T cell receptor beta chains from one sample in a study of shared clonotypes between healthy human individuals. Here immunoSEQ multiplex PCR was the method, and the copy in TCRdb shows in-frame clones only, minus some. The sample carries about 2 million clones, roughly 95% recorded once. Sequencing was done on a sample of naive CD8+ T cells sorted from blood. These receptors all stem from a man aged 18 to 29 in good health. CDR3s include the opening cysteine and the closing phenylalanine or tryptophan.

j_gene | v_gene | CDR3aa
TRBJ2-3 | TRBV7-6 | CASSLDVPSGGLDTQYF
TRBJ2-3 | TRBV6-1 | CASSGGTSGGPDTQYF
TRBJ2-1 | TRBV4-1 | CASSWTSGNYNEQFF
TRBJ2-7 | TRBV7-3 | CASSLGTGPDYEQYF
TRBJ2-3 | TRBV2 | CATDSGTDTQYF
TRBJ2-5 | TRBV9 | CASSVGGGLQETQYF
TRBJ1-2 | TRBV11-2 | CASSIHLTGGNYGYTF
TRBJ1-4 | TRBV2 | CASSAPHREANEKLFF
TRBJ1-1 | TRBV19 | CASSIFDFTEAFF
TRBJ2-2 | TRBV9 | CASTKDPNTGELFF
TRBJ2-1 | TRBV9 | CASSVVAGNYNEQFF
TRBJ2-5 | TRBV27 | CASTSGGAQYF
TRBJ2-5 | TRBV4-3 | CASSQGPSKSETQYF
TRBJ1-4 | TRBV19 | CASSVGQGVNEKLFF
TRBJ1-1 | TRBV6-5 | CASSYSGSNTEAFF
TRBJ1-1 | TRBV27 | CASSRGATEAFF
TRBJ1-2 | TRBV9 | CASSHGTEYGYTF
TRBJ2-7 | TRBV18 | CASSPLETGRSSYEQYF
TRBJ2-7 | TRBV6-6 | CASSYETSGDYEQYF
TRBJ2-1 | TRBV7-6 | CASSLERYNEQFF
TRBJ1-5 | TRBV6-1 | CASSEALNDRAYSNQPQHF
TRBJ2-3 | TRBV15 | CATSRDRAGLHTQYF
TRBJ2-3 | TRBV13 | CASSLRDPGRDTQYF
TRBJ2-7 | TRBV19 | CASSEPGLRNEQYF
TRBJ1-5 | TRBV30 | CAWSVGGQPQHF
TRBJ2-7 | TRBV6-5 | CASSSDRVSYEQYF
TRBJ1-1 | TRBV5-1 | CASSGTGYTEAFF
TRBJ2-2 | TRBV5-1 | CASYMGSLTGELFF
TRBJ2-2 | TRBV9 | CASSVNERRNTGELFF
TRBJ2-5 | TRBV20-1 | CSARDEETQYF
TRBJ2-7 | TRBV4-1 | CASSQVHGSYEQYF
TRBJ2-7 | TRBV9 | CASSLEGPPYEQYF
TRBJ1-2 | TRBV5-8 | CASSPPGHFNYGYTF
TRBJ2-5 | TRBV4-1 | CASSQVLAVQETQYF
TRBJ1-1 | TRBV6-5 | CASSYGRETEAFF
TRBJ2-7 | TRBV7-9 | CASSLVRGQASYEQYF
TRBJ2-3 | TRBV6-5 | CASSPFLGRDTQYF
TRBJ2-7 | TRBV12-5 | CASGSRVGVNYEQYF
TRBJ2-7 | TRBV19 | CASSPTGWNEQYF
TRBJ1-3 | TRBV7-9 | CASSLALIIYF
TRBJ1-6 | TRBV27 | CASSSGQGNSPLHF
TRBJ1-2 | TRBV18 | CASSPPQGGLYGYTF